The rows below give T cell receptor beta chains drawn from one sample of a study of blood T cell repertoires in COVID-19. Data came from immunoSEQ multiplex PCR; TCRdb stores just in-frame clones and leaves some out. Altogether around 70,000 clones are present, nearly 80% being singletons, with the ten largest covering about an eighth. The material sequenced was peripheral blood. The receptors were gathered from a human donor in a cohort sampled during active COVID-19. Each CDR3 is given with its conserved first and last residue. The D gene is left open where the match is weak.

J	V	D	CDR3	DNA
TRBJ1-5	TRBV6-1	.	CASSAGRRGSNQPQHF	TGTGCCAGCAGTGCCGGGAGGAGGGGTAGCAATCAGCCCCAGCATTTT
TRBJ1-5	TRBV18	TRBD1	CASSLRTGGNQPQHF	TGTGCCAGCTCACTCAGGACAGGGGGTAATCAGCCCCAGCATTTT
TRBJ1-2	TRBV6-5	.	CASIGAGGDYGYTF	TGTGCCAGCATCGGAGCCGGGGGGGACTATGGCTACACCTTC
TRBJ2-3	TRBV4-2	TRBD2	CASSPDGGSGGTDTQYF	TGTGCCAGCAGCCCAGACGGGGGTAGCGGGGGCACAGATACGCAGTATTTT
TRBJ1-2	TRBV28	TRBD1	CASSPRDRVGVYGYTF	TGTGCCAGCAGTCCCCGGGACAGGGTGGGAGTCTATGGCTACACCTTC
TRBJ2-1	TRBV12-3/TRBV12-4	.	CASSPSRSLVQFF	TGTGCCAGCAGTCCCTCCAGGTCGTTGGTGCAGTTCTTC
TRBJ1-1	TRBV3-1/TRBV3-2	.	CASSQVGSRTEAFF	TGTGCCAGCAGCCAAGTGGGCAGTCGCACTGAAGCTTTCTTT
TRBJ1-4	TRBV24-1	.	CATQGQANEKLFF	TGTGCCACACAGGGTCAGGCTAATGAAAAACTGTTTTTT
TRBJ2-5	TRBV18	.	CASSPKDRETQYF	TGTGCCAGCTCACCCAAAGACAGGGAGACCCAGTACTTC
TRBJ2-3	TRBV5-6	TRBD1	CASSSIGTVTDTQYF	TGTGCCAGCAGCTCCATTGGGACAGTCACAGATACGCAGTATTTT
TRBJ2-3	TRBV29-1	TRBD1	CSVEKRGGQGATDTQYF	TGCAGCGTTGAAAAACGCGGGGGACAGGGGGCAACAGATACGCAGTATTTT